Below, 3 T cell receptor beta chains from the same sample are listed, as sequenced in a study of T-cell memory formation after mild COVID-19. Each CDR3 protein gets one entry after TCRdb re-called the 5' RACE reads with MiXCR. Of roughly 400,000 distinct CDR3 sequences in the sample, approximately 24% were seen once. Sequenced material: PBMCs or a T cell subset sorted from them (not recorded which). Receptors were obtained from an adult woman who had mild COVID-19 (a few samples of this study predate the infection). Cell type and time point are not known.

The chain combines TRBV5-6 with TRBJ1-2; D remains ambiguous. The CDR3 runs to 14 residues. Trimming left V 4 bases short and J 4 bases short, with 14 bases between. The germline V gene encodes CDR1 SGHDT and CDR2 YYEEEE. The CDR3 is CASSPGNGPYGYTF. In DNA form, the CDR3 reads TGTGCCAGCAGCCCGGGGAATGGACCCTATGGCTACACCTTC.

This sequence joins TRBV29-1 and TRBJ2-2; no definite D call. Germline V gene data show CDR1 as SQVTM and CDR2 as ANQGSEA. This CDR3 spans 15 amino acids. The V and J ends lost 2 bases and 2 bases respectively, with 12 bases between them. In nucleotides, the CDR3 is TGCAGCGTTGAAAACTTTGCGGTAAACACCGGGGAGCTGTTTTTT. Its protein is CSVENFAVNTGELFF.

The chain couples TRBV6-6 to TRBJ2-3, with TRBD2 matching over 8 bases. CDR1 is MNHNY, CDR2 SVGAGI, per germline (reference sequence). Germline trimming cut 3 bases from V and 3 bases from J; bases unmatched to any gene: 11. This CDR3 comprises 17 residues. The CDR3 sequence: CASSYMVSGTGTDTQYF. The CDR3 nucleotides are TGTGCCAGCAGTTATATGGTTAGCGGGACGGGAACAGATACGCAGTATTTT.